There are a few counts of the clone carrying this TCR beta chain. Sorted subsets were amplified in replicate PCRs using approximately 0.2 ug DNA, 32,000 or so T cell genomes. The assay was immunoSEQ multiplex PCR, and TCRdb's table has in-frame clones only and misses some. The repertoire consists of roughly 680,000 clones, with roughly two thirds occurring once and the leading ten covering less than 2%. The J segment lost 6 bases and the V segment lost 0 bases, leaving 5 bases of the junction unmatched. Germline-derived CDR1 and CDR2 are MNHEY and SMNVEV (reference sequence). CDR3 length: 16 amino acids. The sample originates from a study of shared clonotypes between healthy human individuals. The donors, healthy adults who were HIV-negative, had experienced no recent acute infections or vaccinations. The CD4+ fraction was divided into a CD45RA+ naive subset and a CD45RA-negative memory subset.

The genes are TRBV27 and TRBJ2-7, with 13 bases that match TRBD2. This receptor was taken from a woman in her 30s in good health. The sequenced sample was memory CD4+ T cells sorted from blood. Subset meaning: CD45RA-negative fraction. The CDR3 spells CASSLSWGLAGSEQYF. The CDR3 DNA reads TGTGCCAGCAGTTTATCGTGGGGACTAGCGGGATCCGAGCAGTACTTC.